This T cell receptor beta chain was profiled in a study of blood T cell repertoires in COVID-19. Study at large: Material from acute and convalescent COVID-19 was sourced from the United States, Italy and Spain. PBMCs, B-cell-depleted T cells, or T cells were the source of the cDNA or gDNA that made up the material.

In the study's own analysis: Estimates of nucleated cell counts were drawn from the amplification of reference gene primers. Here immunoSEQ multiplex PCR was the method, and the copy in TCRdb shows in-frame clones only, minus some. V and J calls plus clone size are reproduced from that table; the DNA served to infer D and trimming. This sample has nearly 55,000 clones, with around 78% found just once. This CDR3 is built from 11 residues. Germline lookup yields CDR1 DFQATT and CDR2 SNEGSKA (reference sequence). Trimming pared 1 base from V and 10 bases from J, leaving 7 bases between. This clone was counted once.

The receptor comes from a human donor with active or convalescent COVID-19. The donor label of this sample is uncertain. The material sequenced was peripheral blood. The chain recombines TRBV20-1 with TRBJ2-2, with D perhaps matching TRBD2 (5 bases). CDR3 coding DNA: TGCAGTGCTAGAGTACGGGAGGAGCTGTTTTTT. Protein sequence: CSARVREELFF.